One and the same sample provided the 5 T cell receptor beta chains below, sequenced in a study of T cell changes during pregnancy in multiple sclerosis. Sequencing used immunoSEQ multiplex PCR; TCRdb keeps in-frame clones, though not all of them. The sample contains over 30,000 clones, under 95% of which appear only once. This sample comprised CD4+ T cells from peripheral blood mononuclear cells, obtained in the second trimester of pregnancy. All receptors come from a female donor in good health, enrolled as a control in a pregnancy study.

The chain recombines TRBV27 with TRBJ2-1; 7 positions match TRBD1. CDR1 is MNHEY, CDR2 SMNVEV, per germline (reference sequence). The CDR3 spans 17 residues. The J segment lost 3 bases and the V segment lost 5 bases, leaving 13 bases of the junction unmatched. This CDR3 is CASSNRDSIFNYNEQFF. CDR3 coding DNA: TGTGCCAGCAGTAACCGGGACAGTATCTTTAACTACAATGAGCAGTTCTTC.

As DNA, the CDR3 is TGCAGTGCTCTGACGGGGGAAAAACTGTTTTTT. Translating gives CSALTGEKLFF. This rearrangement joins TRBV20-1 to TRBJ1-4; D remains ambiguous. V was trimmed by 5 bases and J by 8 bases, leaving 9 bases between them. The CDR3 length is 11 residues. Germline-derived CDR1 and CDR2 are DFQATT and SNEGSKA (reference sequence).

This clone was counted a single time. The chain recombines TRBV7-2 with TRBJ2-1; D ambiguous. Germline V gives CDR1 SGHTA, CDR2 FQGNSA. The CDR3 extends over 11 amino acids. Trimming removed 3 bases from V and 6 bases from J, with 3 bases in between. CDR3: CASSFINEQFF. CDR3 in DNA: TGTGCCAGCAGCTTCATCAATGAGCAGTTCTTC.

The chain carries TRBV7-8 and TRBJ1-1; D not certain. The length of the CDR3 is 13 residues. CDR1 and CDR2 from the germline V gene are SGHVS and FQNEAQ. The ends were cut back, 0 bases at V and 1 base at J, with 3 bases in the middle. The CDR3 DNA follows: TGTGCCAGCAGCTTAGCAGCGAACACTGAAGCTTTCTTT. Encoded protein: CASSLAANTEAFF.

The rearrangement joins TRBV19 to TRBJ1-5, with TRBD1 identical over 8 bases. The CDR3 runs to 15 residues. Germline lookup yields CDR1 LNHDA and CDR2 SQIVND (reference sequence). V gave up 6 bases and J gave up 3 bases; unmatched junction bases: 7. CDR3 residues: CASSSGTGDNQPQHF. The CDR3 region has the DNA TGTGCCAGTAGCTCCGGGACAGGTGACAATCAGCCCCAGCATTTT. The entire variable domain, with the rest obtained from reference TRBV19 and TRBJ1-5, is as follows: DGGITQSPKYLFRKEGQNVTLSCEQNLNHDAMYWYRQDPGQGLRLIYYSQIVNDFQKGDIAEGYSVSREKKESFPLTVTSAQKNPTAFYLCASSSGTGDNQPQHFGDGTRLSIL.